These 14 T cell receptor beta chains originate from one sample sequenced in a study of shared clonotypes between healthy human individuals. CD45RO-negative cells were positively selected for CCR7, leaving out terminally differentiated effector memory CD45RA+ cells. Libraries were prepared by immunoSEQ multiplex PCR; TCRdb keeps only in-frame clonotypes and omits some of them. This sample has under 1 million clones, with 96% found just once. Material for sequencing was naive CD8+ T cells sorted from blood. These receptors were taken from a young man in good health.

The chain combines TRBV28 with TRBJ2-7, with TRBD2 matching 7 bases. CDR3 length equals 10 residues. Trimming removed 10 bases from V and 5 bases from J; junction bases left unmatched: 2. Germline CDR1 and CDR2: MDHEN and SYDVKM. The CDR3 sequence: CATRGDEQYF. As DNA, the CDR3 is TGTGCCACTCGGGGGGACGAGCAGTACTTC.

The chain employs TRBV11-3 and TRBJ2-2, with D possibly being TRBD1 (5 bases). V lost 5 bases, J lost 6 bases, and 16 bases lay in between. CDR1 SGHNT and CDR2 YENEEA come from the germline V gene. This CDR3 comprises 15 residues. CDR3 amino acids: CASSPTKGYAGELFF. In nucleotides, the CDR3 is TGTGCCAGCAGCCCAACTAAGGGGTATGCCGGGGAGCTGTTTTTT.

This chain uses TRBV13 with TRBJ2-7; a weak D match, TRBD2 (6 bases). Germline assignment: CDR1 PRHDT and CDR2 FYEKMQ (reference sequence). The ends were cut back, 7 bases at V and 0 bases at J, with 13 bases in the middle. The CDR3 has 14 amino acids. The CDR3 spells CASTSSGSSYEQYF. In nucleotides, the CDR3 is TGTGCCAGCACCAGTAGCGGCAGCTCCTACGAGCAGTACTTC.

The rearrangement joins TRBV10-3 to TRBJ2-2; D gene ambiguous. Trimming took off 6 bases at V and 1 base at J, with 6 bases between the two ends. The CDR3 is 13 amino acids. Germline CDR1 is ENHRY and CDR2 is SYGVKD. The chain's CDR3 is CAISYQNTGELFF. The DNA of the CDR3 is TGTGCCATCAGCTACCAGAACACCGGGGAGCTGTTTTTT.

V is TRBV27 and J is TRBJ2-1, with 11 bases lining up with TRBD2. The CDR3 runs 18 residues. Germline V CDR1 and CDR2: MNHEY, SMNVEV (reference sequence). The trim removed 2 bases at V and 8 bases at J, leaving 14 bases unmatched. The CDR3 protein is CASSLQVSLAGGLDEQFF. CDR3 nucleotides: TGTGCCAGCAGTTTACAGGTTTCCCTAGCGGGAGGTCTCGATGAGCAGTTCTTC.

Here the CDR3 DNA reads TGTGCCAGCAGTATGGGACAGGGACTATACAATGAGCAGTTCTTC. Translating it yields CASSMGQGLYNEQFF. V is TRBV7-9 and J is TRBJ2-1; the match to TRBD1 covers 9 bases. Looked up from germline, CDR1 is SEHNR and CDR2 is FQNEAQ (reference sequence). CDR3 length equals 15 residues. V shed 6 bases and J 4 bases; nucleotides not matched to a gene: 7.

The rearrangement joins TRBV14 to TRBJ2-1; no clear D gene. The CDR3 consists of 12 residues. Germline V gives CDR1 SGHDN, CDR2 FVKESK. V gave up 7 bases and J gave up 9 bases, with 13 bases separating them. This chain's CDR3 is CASKGFVGEQFF. In nucleotides, the CDR3 is TGTGCCAGCAAGGGATTCGTTGGTGAGCAGTTCTTC.

The chain links TRBV5-8 to TRBJ2-3; 9 bases line up with TRBD2. Germline lookup yields CDR1 SGHTS and CDR2 YDEGEE. The CDR3 is 15 residues long. With 4 bases clipped from V and 0 bases from J, the junction kept 3 bases outside the gene matches. The CDR3 is CASSLTSGSTDTQYF. As DNA, the CDR3 is TGTGCCAGCAGCCTGACTAGCGGAAGCACAGATACGCAGTATTTT.

Notes on this clone: The sample holds other DNA sequences that translate to the same CDR3. The rearrangement joins TRBV27 to TRBJ1-5, with D uncertain. This CDR3 has 12 residues. Germline values: CDR1 MNHEY, CDR2 SMNVEV (reference sequence). The ends were cut back, 3 bases at V and 4 bases at J, with 4 bases in the middle. Written as DNA, the CDR3 is TGTGCCAGCAGTTTGACTAATCAGCCCCAGCATTTT. Residues: CASSLTNQPQHF.

The sample holds one count of this clone. The chain couples TRBV4-2 to TRBJ2-1; 7 bases are shared with TRBD2. Looked up from germline, CDR1 is LGHNA and CDR2 is YNFKEQ. The CDR3 contains 16 residues. Unmatched junction bases numbered 5, after V lost 0 bases and J lost 3 bases. The CDR3 DNA reads TGTGCCAGCAGCCAAGATCCTGTAGCGGGCTACAATGAGCAGTTCTTC. It translates to CASSQDPVAGYNEQFF.

The chain uses TRBV9 and TRBJ2-3; D possibly corresponds to TRBD1 (6 bases). This CDR3 contains 15 residues. Per germline, CDR1 SGDLS and CDR2 YYNGEE. Trimming removed 3 bases from V and 2 bases from J, with 13 bases in between. The CDR3 DNA sequence: TGTGCCAGCAGCGCACAGGGTCACCACACAGATACGCAGTATTTT. This sequence encodes CASSAQGHHTDTQYF.

The chain employs TRBV9 and TRBJ1-2; TRBD1 aligns across 8 bases. Germline-derived CDR1 and CDR2 are SGDLS and YYNGEE. This CDR3 comprises 19 residues. J gave up 1 base and V 3 bases, and 17 bases lay outside the gene matches. The CDR3 protein is CASSGLTGALDGFNYGYTF. The CDR3 coding sequence is TGTGCCAGCAGCGGATTGACAGGGGCACTGGACGGTTTTAACTATGGCTACACCTTC.

V usage is TRBV4-1 and J usage is TRBJ1-3; a weak D match, TRBD1 (5 bases). Per germline, CDR1 MGHRA and CDR2 YSYEKL. V dropped 2 bases and J dropped 2 bases, with 13 bases sitting between them. CDR3 size: 16 residues. The CDR3 region has the DNA TGCGCCAGCAGCCAAAGGACCATGGGGCCTGGAAACACCATATATTTT. Translating gives CASSQRTMGPGNTIYF.

This clone was seen only a few times. The chain couples TRBV9 to TRBJ2-1; the D gene is possibly TRBD2 (6 bases). V was shortened by 4 bases and J by 8 bases, with 10 bases between the two germline ends. The CDR3 loop spans 12 amino acids. CDR1 SGDLS and CDR2 YYNGEE come from the germline V gene. Here the CDR3 DNA reads TGTGCCAGCAGCTTCAGGGACTATGAGCAGTTCTTC. Translating it yields CASSFRDYEQFF.